One T cell receptor (beta chain) is described in this entry. The antigen remains unidentified. The sample belongs to a study of vaccination and CD4 T cells after COVID-19. Treatment of the sample: roughly nine-day PBMC culture with coronavirus spike peptide pools or control peptides (ViraFEST assay). Positive PCR tests were logged from March through December 2020, ahead of US Alpha, Beta and Delta variants. Cultured CD4+ T cells had their DNA profiled by the Oncomine TCR Beta short-read assay. TCRdb re-called the PCR reads with MiXCR, one entry per CDR3 protein. The sample yields roughly 26,000 distinct CDR3 sequences, about 39% seen once. Germline V gives CDR1 SNHLY, CDR2 FYNNEI. This CDR3 has 15 amino acids. V was trimmed by 1 base and J by 5 bases, leaving 14 bases between them.

The sequenced material came from CD4+ T cells from blood, cultured in vitro. The chain carries TRBV2 and TRBJ1-1; D uncertain. This receptor was taken from a human donor who had recovered from COVID-19. The CDR3 here is CASSEDLRRVTEAFF. CDR3 sequence (DNA): TGTGCCAGCAGTGAAGACCTCCGTAGAGTGACTGAAGCTTTCTTT.